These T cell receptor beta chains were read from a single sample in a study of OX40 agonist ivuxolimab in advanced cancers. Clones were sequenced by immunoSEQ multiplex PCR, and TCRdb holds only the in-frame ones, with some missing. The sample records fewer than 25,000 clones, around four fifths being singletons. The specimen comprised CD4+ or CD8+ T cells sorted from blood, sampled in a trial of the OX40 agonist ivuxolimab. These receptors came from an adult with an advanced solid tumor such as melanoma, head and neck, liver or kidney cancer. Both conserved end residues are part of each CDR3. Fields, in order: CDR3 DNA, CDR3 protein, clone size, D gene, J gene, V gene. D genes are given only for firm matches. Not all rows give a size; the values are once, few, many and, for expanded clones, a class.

CDR3nt: TGTGCCAGCGACGGCGGAGCGGGGGCCTACACAGATACGCAGTATTTT
CDR3aa: CASDGGAGAYTDTQYF
abundance: .
d_gene: TRBD2
j_gene: TRBJ2-3
v_gene: TRBV7-3

CDR3nt: TGTGCCAGCAGTTCCAGCGGTTGGGCAGGGGAAGTTAGCACAGATACGCAGTATTTT
CDR3aa: CASSSSGWAGEVSTDTQYF
abundance: .
d_gene: .
j_gene: TRBJ2-3
v_gene: TRBV7-8

CDR3nt: TGTGCCAGCAGCCCGACAGGGGATCCGAACACTGAAGCTTTCTTT
CDR3aa: CASSPTGDPNTEAFF
abundance: .
d_gene: TRBD1
j_gene: TRBJ1-1
v_gene: TRBV7-6

CDR3nt: TGTGCCAGCAGCCCCTGGGACAGGGGAGAGACCCAGTACTTC
CDR3aa: CASSPWDRGETQYF
abundance: .
d_gene: TRBD1
j_gene: TRBJ2-5
v_gene: TRBV13

CDR3nt: TGTGCCAGCAGCCTTGGGGAAGCTAACTATGGCTACACCTTC
CDR3aa: CASSLGEANYGYTF
abundance: .
d_gene: .
j_gene: TRBJ1-2
v_gene: TRBV9

CDR3nt: TGTGCCAGCAGCTTCGGCGACACAGATACGCAGTATTTT
CDR3aa: CASSFGDTDTQYF
abundance: .
d_gene: .
j_gene: TRBJ2-3
v_gene: TRBV5-6

CDR3nt: TGTGCCAGCAGCACCGTTTCGAGGGCGCACCACAATGAGCAGTTCTTC
CDR3aa: CASSTVSRAHHNEQFF
abundance: .
d_gene: .
j_gene: TRBJ2-1
v_gene: TRBV9

CDR3nt: TGCGCCAGCAGCCAAGTTCCACAGCGGCTAAAAAACATTCAGTACTTC
CDR3aa: CASSQVPQRLKNIQYF
abundance: .
d_gene: .
j_gene: TRBJ2-4
v_gene: TRBV4-1

CDR3nt: TGTGCCAGCAGCCTGGACATCATGAACACTGAAGCTTTCTTT
CDR3aa: CASSLDIMNTEAFF
abundance: .
d_gene: .
j_gene: TRBJ1-1
v_gene: TRBV7-6

CDR3nt: TGTGCCAGCAGCTTACCCCTAGAAGAGACCCAGTACTTC
CDR3aa: CASSLPLEETQYF
abundance: .
d_gene: .
j_gene: TRBJ2-5
v_gene: TRBV7-9

CDR3nt: TGTGCCAGCAGCTCCCCCTGGGACCATGGGGCTTTCTTT
CDR3aa: CASSSPWDHGAFF
abundance: .
d_gene: .
j_gene: TRBJ1-1
v_gene: TRBV11-2

CDR3nt: TGTGCCAGCAGCGCCGGACAGGGGGTGGATTATGGCTACACCTTC
CDR3aa: CASSAGQGVDYGYTF
abundance: once
d_gene: TRBD1
j_gene: TRBJ1-2
v_gene: TRBV9

CDR3nt: TGTGCCAGCAGCCAAGCAGGCCCCCTGGAGCAGTACTTC
CDR3aa: CASSQAGPLEQYF
abundance: .
d_gene: .
j_gene: TRBJ2-7
v_gene: TRBV14

CDR3nt: TGTGCCAGCAGTTCGACTAGCGGGCGGGAGCAGTACTTC
CDR3aa: CASSSTSGREQYF
abundance: .
d_gene: TRBD2
j_gene: TRBJ2-7
v_gene: TRBV6-4

CDR3nt: TGTGCCAGCAACGACGGACAGGGGGTAAGGAACGAGCAGTACTTC
CDR3aa: CASNDGQGVRNEQYF
abundance: once
d_gene: .
j_gene: TRBJ2-7
v_gene: TRBV21-1

CDR3nt: TGCGCCAGCAGCTTGGGGAGACAGGGAAGAGAGACCCAGTACTTC
CDR3aa: CASSLGRQGRETQYF
abundance: .
d_gene: TRBD1
j_gene: TRBJ2-5
v_gene: TRBV5-1

CDR3nt: TGTGCCAGCAGCTTAGGGGGGCCTAGCGGGGAGTTC
CDR3aa: CASSLGGPSGEF
abundance: .
d_gene: TRBD2
j_gene: TRBJ2-7
v_gene: TRBV7-9

CDR3nt: TGTGCCAGCAGCCGTGGTACGGCGGGGACGACCGATACGCAGTATTTT
CDR3aa: CASSRGTAGTTDTQYF
abundance: .
d_gene: .
j_gene: TRBJ2-3
v_gene: TRBV7-3

CDR3nt: TGTGCCAGCAGCGTAGGGTCCACCGGGGAGCTGTTTTTT
CDR3aa: CASSVGSTGELFF
abundance: once
d_gene: .
j_gene: TRBJ2-2
v_gene: TRBV9

CDR3nt: TGTGCCAGCCACCATGGCAGCTACGAGCAGTACTTC
CDR3aa: CASHHGSYEQYF
abundance: .
d_gene: .
j_gene: TRBJ2-7
v_gene: TRBV2